The entry below describes one TCR beta chain. The data derive from a study of cytomegalovirus exposure and HLA in healthy donors. The CDR3 sequence is 14 residues long. Between the trimmed V and J ends, which lost 7 bases and 4 bases, there was a span of 13 bases. Germline V lookup: CDR1 SNHLY, CDR2 FYNNEI. PCR involved 60 Vbeta and 13 Jbeta primers. Measured with immunoSEQ multiplex PCR; TCRdb has only the in-frame clones, and not every one. The repertoire holds about 160,000 clones, with 84% as singletons. Sequenced sample: PBMCs. The receptor's source is a man aged 30 to 39 in good health and CMV-seronegative. The V call is TRBV2, the J call TRBJ2-2, with D possibly matching TRBD1 (5 bases). The CDR3 loop reads CASTLGHSTGELFF. The CDR3 nucleotides are TGTGCCAGCACTTTAGGACACAGCACCGGGGAGCTGTTTTTT.